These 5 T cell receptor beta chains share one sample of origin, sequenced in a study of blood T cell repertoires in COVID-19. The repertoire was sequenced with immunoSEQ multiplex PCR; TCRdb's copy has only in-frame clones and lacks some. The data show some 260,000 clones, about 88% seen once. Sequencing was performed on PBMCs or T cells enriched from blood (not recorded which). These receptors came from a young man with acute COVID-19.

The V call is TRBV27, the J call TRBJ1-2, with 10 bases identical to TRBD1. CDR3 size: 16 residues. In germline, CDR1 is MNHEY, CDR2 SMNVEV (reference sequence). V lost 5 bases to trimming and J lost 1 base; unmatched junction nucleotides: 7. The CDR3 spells CASSPRGQGLNYGYTF. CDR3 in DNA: TGTGCCAGCAGTCCCCGGGGACAGGGGCTTAACTATGGCTACACCTTC.

The CDR3: CASKGQGRATEAFF. The CDR3 DNA is TGTGCCAGCAAGGGACAGGGGAGGGCCACTGAAGCTTTCTTT. The genes are TRBV5-6 and TRBJ1-1; 10 bases agree with TRBD1. The J segment lost 4 bases and the V segment lost 6 bases, leaving 6 bases of the junction unmatched. Germline values: CDR1 SGHDT, CDR2 YYEEEE. The CDR3 is made up of 14 amino acids.

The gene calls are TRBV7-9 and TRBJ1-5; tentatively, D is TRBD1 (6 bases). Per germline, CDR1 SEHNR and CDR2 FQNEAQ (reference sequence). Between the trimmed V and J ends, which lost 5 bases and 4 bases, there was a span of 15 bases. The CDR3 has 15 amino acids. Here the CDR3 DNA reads TGTGCCAGCAGCGCATCATTAACAGGGAATCAGCCCCAGCATTTT. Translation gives CASSASLTGNQPQHF.

As DNA, the CDR3 is TGTGCCAGCAGCTTACAGGGTCCCTACGAGCAGTACGTC. Translation: CASSLQGPYEQYV. The chain links TRBV7-2 to TRBJ2-7, with D tentatively TRBD1 (5 bases). Germline V CDR1 and CDR2: SGHTA, FQGNSA. This CDR3 is built from 13 residues. Trimming took 2 bases from V and 2 from J, leaving 7 bases between them.

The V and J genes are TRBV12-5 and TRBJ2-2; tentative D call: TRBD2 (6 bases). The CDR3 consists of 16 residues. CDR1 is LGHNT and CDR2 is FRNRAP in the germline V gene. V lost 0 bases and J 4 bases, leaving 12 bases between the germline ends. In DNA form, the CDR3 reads TGTGCTAGTGGTTTGGTTGCGGGGAGGTCCACCGGGGAGCTGTTTTTT. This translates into CASGLVAGRSTGELFF.